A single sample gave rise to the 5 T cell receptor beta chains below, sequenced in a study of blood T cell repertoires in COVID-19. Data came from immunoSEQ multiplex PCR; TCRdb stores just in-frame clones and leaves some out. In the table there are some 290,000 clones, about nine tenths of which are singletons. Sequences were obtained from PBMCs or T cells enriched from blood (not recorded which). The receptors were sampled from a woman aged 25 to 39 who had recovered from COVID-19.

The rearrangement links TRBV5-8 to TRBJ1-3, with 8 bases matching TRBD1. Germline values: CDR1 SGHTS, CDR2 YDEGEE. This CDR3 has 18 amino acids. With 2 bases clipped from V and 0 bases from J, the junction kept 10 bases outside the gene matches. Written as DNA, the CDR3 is TGTGCCAGCAGCTTTGTTCAAGCCACAGGGGGCTCTGGAAACACCATATATTTT. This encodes CASSFVQATGGSGNTIYF.

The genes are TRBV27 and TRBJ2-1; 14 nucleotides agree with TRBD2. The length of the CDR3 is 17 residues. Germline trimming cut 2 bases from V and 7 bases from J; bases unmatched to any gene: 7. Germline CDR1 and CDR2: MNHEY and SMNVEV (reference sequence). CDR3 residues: CASSLLGLAGVGNEQFF. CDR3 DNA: TGTGCCAGCAGTTTACTGGGACTAGCGGGAGTTGGGAATGAGCAGTTCTTC.

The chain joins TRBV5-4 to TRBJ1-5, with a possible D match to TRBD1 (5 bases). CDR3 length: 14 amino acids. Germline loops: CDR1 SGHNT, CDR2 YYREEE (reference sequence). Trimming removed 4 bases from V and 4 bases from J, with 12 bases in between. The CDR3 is CASSRRQRNQPQHF. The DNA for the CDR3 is TGTGCCAGCAGCCGTAGACAGAGGAATCAGCCCCAGCATTTT.

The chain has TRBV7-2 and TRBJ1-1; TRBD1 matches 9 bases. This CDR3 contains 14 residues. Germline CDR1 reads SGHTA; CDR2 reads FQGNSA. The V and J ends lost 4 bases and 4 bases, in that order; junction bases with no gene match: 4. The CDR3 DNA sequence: TGTGCCAGCAGCTCCGGACAGGGGCCCACTGAAGCTTTCTTT. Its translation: CASSSGQGPTEAFF.

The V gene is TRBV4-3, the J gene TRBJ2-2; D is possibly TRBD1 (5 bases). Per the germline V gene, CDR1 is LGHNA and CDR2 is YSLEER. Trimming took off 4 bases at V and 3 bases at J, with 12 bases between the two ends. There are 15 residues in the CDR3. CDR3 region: CASSPVWGYTGELFF. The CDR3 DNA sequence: TGCGCCAGCAGCCCAGTATGGGGCTACACCGGGGAGCTGTTTTTT.